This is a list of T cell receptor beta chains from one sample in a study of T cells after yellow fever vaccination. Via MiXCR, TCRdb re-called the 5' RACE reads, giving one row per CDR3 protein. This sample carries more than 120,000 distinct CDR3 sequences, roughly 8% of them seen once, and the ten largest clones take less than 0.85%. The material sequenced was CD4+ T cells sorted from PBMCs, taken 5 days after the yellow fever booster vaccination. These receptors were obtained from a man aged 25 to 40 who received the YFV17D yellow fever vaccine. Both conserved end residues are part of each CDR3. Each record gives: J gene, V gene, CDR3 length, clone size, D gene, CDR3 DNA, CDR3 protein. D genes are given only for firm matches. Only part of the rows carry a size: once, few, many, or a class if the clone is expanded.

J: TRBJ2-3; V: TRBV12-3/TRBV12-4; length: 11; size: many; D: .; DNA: TGTGCCAGCAGTGGCTCAGTAACGCAGTATTTT; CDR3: CASSGSVTQYF
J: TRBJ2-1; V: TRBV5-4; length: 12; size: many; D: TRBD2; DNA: TGTGCCAGCAGCTTTTATAGCGGGGAGCAGTTCTTC; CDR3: CASSFYSGEQFF
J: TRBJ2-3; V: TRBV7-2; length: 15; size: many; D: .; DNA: TGTGCCAGCAGCCCGAGTACAGGGAGGGGAGATACGCAGTATTTT; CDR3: CASSPSTGRGDTQYF
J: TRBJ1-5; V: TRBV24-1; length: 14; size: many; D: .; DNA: TGTGCCACCAGTGATTCCTATTCCTTTCAGCCCCAGCATTTT; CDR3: CATSDSYSFQPQHF
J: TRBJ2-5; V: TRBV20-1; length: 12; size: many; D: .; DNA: TGCAGTGCTAGTGGCAGGCAAGAGACCCAGTACTTC; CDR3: CSASGRQETQYF
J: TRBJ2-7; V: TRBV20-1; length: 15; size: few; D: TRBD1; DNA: TGCAGTGCTATTGACAGGGTCCAGAGCTCCTACGAGCAGTACTTC; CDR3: CSAIDRVQSSYEQYF
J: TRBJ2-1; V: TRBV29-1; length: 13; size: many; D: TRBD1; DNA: TGCAGCGTCCTTCGGGACAGGGACGGAGAGCAGTTCTTC; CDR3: CSVLRDRDGEQFF
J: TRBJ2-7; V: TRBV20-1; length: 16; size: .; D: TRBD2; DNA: TGCTGTGCTAGAGTCCCGGGGGGCGGGGGGTCCTACGAGCAGTACTTC; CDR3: CCARVPGGGGSYEQYF
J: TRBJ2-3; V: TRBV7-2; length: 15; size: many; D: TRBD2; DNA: TGTGCCAGCAGGACTAGCGGGAGCCCCACAGATACGCAGTATTTT; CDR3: CASRTSGSPTDTQYF
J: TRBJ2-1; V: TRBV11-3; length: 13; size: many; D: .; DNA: TGTGCCAGCAGCCCATTCAGTGGGTATGAGCAGTTCTTC; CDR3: CASSPFSGYEQFF
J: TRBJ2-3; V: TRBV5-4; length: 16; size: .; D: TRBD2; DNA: TGTGCCAGCAGCCCCCTGACTAGCGGGAGGGCAGATACGCAGTATTTT; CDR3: CASSPLTSGRADTQYF
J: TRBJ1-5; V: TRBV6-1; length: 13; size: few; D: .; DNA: TGTGCCAGCAGTGTCGACAGCTATCAGCCCCAGCATTTT; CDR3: CASSVDSYQPQHF
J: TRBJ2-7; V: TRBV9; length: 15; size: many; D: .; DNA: TGTGCCAGCAGCGCGTTCCTCGAAGAGGGGGGATTAATTTACTTC; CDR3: CASSAFLEEGGLIYF
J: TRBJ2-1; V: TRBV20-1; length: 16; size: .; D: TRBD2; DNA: TGCTGTGCTTCCAGCGGGGGGCGGGGGTTCTACAATGAGCAGTTCTTC; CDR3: CCASSGGRGFYNEQFF
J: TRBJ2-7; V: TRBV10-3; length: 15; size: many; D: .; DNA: TGTGCCATCAGTTATAATTCGGGGCCTTCCTACGAGCAGTACTTC; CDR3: CAISYNSGPSYEQYF
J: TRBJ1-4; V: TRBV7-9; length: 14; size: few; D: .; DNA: TGTGCCAGCAGCCCTCCGGGGGCAGCCGAAAAACTGTTTTTT; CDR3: CASSPPGAAEKLFF
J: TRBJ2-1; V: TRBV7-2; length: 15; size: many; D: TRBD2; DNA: TGTGCCAGCAGCCTAGCGGGAGTGCTCTACAATGAGCAGTTCTTC; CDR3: CASSLAGVLYNEQFF
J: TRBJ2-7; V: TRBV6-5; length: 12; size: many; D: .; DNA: TGTGCCAGCGGTAAGGTGTACGGGGAGCAGTACTTC; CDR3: CASGKVYGEQYF
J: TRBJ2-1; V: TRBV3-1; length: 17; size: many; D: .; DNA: TGTGCCAGCAGCCAAGTATCCACTAGGTGGATGGTTGGTGAGCAGTTCTTC; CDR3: CASSQVSTRWMVGEQFF
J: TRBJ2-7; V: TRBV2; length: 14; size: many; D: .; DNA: TGTGCCAGCAGTGCGATCACTAATATCCACGAGCAGTACTTC; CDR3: CASSAITNIHEQYF
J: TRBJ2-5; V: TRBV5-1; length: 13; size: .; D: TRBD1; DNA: TGCGCCACTACGGGACAGGGGGAGGAGACCCAGTACTTC; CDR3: CATTGQGEETQYF
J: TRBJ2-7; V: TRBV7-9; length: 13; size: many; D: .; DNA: TGTGCCAGCAGCTTACAGGAGAATTACGAGCAGTACTTC; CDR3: CASSLQENYEQYF
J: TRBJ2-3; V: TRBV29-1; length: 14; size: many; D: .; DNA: TGCAGCATCGGAGGGGTGCGCGGCACAGATACGCAGTATTTT; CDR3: CSIGGVRGTDTQYF
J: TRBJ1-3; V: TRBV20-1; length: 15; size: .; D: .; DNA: TGCAGTGCTAGATCGGGGGAGATCTCTGGAAACACCATATATTTT; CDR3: CSARSGEISGNTIYF
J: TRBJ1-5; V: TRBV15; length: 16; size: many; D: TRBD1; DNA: TGTGCCACCAGCAGAACGGGACAGTATAGCAATCAGCCCCAGCATTTT; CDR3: CATSRTGQYSNQPQHF
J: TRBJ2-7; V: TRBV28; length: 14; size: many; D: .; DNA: TGTGCCAGCAGTCTCCCCTCCCTCTCCTACGAGCAGTACTTC; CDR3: CASSLPSLSYEQYF
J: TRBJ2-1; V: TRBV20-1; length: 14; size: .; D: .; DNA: TGCAGTGCTGGGGGGCCCGGCGCCTACAATGAGCAGTTCTTC; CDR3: CSAGGPGAYNEQFF
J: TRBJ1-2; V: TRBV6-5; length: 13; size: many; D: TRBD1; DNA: TGTGCCAGCAGTTACACAGGGGTCTATGGCTACACCTTC; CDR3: CASSYTGVYGYTF
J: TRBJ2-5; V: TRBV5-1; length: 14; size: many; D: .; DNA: TGCGCCAGCAAGGTTTCGGTAGGGGAAGAGACCCAGTACTTC; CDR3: CASKVSVGEETQYF
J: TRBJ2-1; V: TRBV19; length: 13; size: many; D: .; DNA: TGTGCCAGGGGACGGTATAGGGACAATGAGCAGTTCTTC; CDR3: CARGRYRDNEQFF
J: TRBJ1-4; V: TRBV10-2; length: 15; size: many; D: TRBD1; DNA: TGCGCCAGCAGTGATATGGGACAGAGTAATGAAAAACTGTTTTTT; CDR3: CASSDMGQSNEKLFF
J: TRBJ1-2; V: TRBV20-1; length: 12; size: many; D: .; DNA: TGCAGTGCGGGTGGGGGTACCTATGGCTACACCTTC; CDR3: CSAGGGTYGYTF
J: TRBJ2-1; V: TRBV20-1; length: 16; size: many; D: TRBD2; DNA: TGCAGTGCTAGAGTGGCTAGCGGGAGGGCCCTCAATGAGCAGTTCTTC; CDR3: CSARVASGRALNEQFF
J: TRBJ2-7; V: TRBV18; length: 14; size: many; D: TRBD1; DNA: TGTGCCAGCTCGTCTCAGGGGGCCCTCTACGAGCAGTACTTC; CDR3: CASSSQGALYEQYF
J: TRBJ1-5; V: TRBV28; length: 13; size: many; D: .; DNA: TGTGCCAGCAGCTATCAGTCTAATCAGCCCCAGCATTTT; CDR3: CASSYQSNQPQHF
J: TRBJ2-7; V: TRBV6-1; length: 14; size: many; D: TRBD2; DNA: TGTGCCAGCAATCAACTAGCGGGAGAGTACGAGCAGTACTTC; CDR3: CASNQLAGEYEQYF
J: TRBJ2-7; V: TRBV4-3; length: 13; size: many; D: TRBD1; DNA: TGCGCCAGCAGCCGGGACAGGTACTACGAGCAGTACTTC; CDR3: CASSRDRYYEQYF
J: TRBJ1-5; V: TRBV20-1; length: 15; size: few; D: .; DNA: TGCAGTGCTAGTCAGGGTACCGCGGTTAATCAGCCCCAGCATTTT; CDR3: CSASQGTAVNQPQHF
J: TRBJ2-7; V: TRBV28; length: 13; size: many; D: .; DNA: TGTGCCAGCAGCCTTGACGGGGCCTACGAGCAGTACTTC; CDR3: CASSLDGAYEQYF
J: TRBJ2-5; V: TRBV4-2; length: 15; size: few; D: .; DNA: TGTGCCAGCAGCCAAGAAGAGAGGACTGCGCGGACCCAGTACTTC; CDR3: CASSQEERTARTQYF